The clone carrying this T cell receptor (beta chain) has just a few counts. What it binds is not known. These data originate in a study of breast tumors, draining lymph nodes, adjacent tissues. Findings of the study overall: Compared with lymph nodes, tumors were less diverse; compared with nontumor tissue, more.

TCRdb itself ran the multiplex PCR reads through MiXCR, one entry per CDR3 protein. The sample holds over 250,000 distinct CDR3 sequences, 30% seen once. Axillary draining lymph nodes of breast cancer patients supplied the node samples. Germline CDR1 LNHDA, CDR2 SQIVND (reference sequence). V lost 6 bases to trimming and J lost 2 bases, with 24 bases between them. The CDR3 consists of 18 residues. This receptor was taken from a female donor with breast cancer. Some clones in this sample may be carry-over from other donors' samples. The rearrangement joins TRBV19 to TRBJ2-3; possibly TRBD1 for D (7 bases). Sequenced: axillary lymph node tissue. The CDR3 bases are TGTGCCAGTAGGGGGGGTACAAACAGGGGCCGCTTCACAGATACGCAGTATTTT. Encoded protein: CASRGGTNRGRFTDTQYF.